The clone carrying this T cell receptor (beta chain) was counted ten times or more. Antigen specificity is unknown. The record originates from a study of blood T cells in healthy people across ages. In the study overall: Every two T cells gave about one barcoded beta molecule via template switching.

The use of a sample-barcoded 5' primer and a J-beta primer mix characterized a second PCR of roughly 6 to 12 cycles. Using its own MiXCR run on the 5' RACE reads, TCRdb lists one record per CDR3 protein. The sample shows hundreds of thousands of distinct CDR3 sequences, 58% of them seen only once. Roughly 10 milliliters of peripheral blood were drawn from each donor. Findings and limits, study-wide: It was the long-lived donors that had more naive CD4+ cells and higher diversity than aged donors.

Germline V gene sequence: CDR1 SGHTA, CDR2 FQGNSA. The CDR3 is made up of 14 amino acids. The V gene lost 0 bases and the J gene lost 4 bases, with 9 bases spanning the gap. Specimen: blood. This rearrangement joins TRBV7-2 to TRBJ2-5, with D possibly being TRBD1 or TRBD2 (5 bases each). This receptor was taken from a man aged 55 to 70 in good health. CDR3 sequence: CASSLAQGRETQYF. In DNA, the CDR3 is TGTGCCAGCAGCTTAGCCCAGGGACGAGAGACCCAGTACTTC. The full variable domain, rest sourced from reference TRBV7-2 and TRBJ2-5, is GAGVSQSPSNKVTEKGKDVELRCDPISGHTALYWYRQSLGQGLEFLIYFQGNSAPDKSGLPSDRFSAERTGGSVSTLTIQRTQQEDSAVYLCASSLAQGRETQYFGPGTRLLVL.